A single sample is the source of the 21 T cell receptor beta chains below, sequenced in a study of blood T cell repertoires in COVID-19. The method was immunoSEQ multiplex PCR; TCRdb's version includes in-frame clones alone and lacks a portion of them. The sample consists of approximately 96,000 clones, approximately 90% of them appearing once. Sequenced: peripheral blood. Receptors originate from a human donor with COVID-19, enrolled during active disease. The donor label of this sample is uncertain.

This chain connects TRBV10-3 to TRBJ2-7; 11 positions agree with TRBD1. The CDR3 sequence is 16 residues long. Germline V lookup: CDR1 ENHRY, CDR2 SYGVKD. The J segment lost 6 bases and the V segment lost 6 bases, leaving 13 bases of the junction unmatched. The DNA of the CDR3 is TGTGCCATCAGGCCTCACCTTGGGACAGGGGGAATCGAGCAGTACTTC. Its protein product is CAIRPHLGTGGIEQYF.

This sequence joins TRBV27 and TRBJ2-7; TRBD1 matches at 9 bases. The CDR3 is 14 amino acids. Trimming at V came to 2 bases and at J to 6 bases, leaving 5 bases not matched to a gene. Per germline, CDR1 MNHEY and CDR2 SMNVEV (reference sequence). CDR3 bases: TGTGCCAGCAGTTTAGGACAGGGGAAGGGCGAGCAGTACTTC. This translates into CASSLGQGKGEQYF.

V and J are TRBV18 and TRBJ2-7, with 7 nucleotides matching TRBD2. The CDR3 totals 13 residues. J was trimmed by 0 bases and V by 10 bases; bases with no gene match: 6. Germline V CDR1 and CDR2: KGHSH, LQKENI. The CDR3 DNA reads as TGTGCCACGGGGGGAGGCACCTCCTACGAGCAGTACTTC. The encoded protein is CATGGGTSYEQYF.

V gene TRBV4-1 combines with J gene TRBJ2-7; D not resolved. Trimming left V 1 base short and J 3 bases short, with 7 bases between. The germline gives CDR1 MGHRA, CDR2 YSYEKL. CDR3 length: 13 amino acids. The CDR3 DNA sequence: TGCGCCAGCAGCCAAGGACTTAACTACGAGCAGTACTTC. Translated, it gives CASSQGLNYEQYF.

This rearrangement joins TRBV5-8 to TRBJ2-6; the match to TRBD1 covers 7 bases. The germline gives CDR1 SGHTS, CDR2 YDEGEE. CDR3 length: 15 amino acids. The V segment lost 3 bases and the J segment 2 bases; nucleotides outside the gene matches: 2. The CDR3 DNA is TGTGCCAGCAGCTCTCAGGGGGCTGGGGCCAACGTCCTGACTTTC. As protein: CASSSQGAGANVLTF.

V usage is TRBV6-6 and J usage is TRBJ1-5; D call uncertain. The CDR3 is 14 residues long. Trimming cost V 8 bases and J 1 base, with 12 bases left between them. The germline gives CDR1 MNHNY, CDR2 SVGAGI (reference sequence). Here the CDR3 reads CASGEGRSNQPQHF. Written as DNA, the CDR3 is TGTGCCAGCGGAGAGGGTCGGAGCAATCAGCCCCAGCATTTT.

The V gene is TRBV6-6, the J gene TRBJ2-7; 12 bases line up with TRBD2. Trimming cost V 7 bases and J 5 bases; bases outside gene matches: 3. This CDR3 contains 13 residues. The germline gives CDR1 MNHNY, CDR2 SVGAGI (reference sequence). The CDR3 loop is CASNRLAGDEQYF. Here the CDR3 DNA reads TGTGCCAGCAATCGACTAGCGGGAGACGAGCAGTACTTC.

The V and J genes are TRBV5-4 and TRBJ2-7; 10 positions agree with TRBD1. The CDR3 is 15 residues long. J was trimmed by 3 bases and V by 7 bases; bases with no gene match: 10. Germline lookup yields CDR1 SGHNT and CDR2 YYREEE (reference sequence). CDR3 nucleotide sequence: TGTGCCAGCGGCCGCCCGGGACAGGGGCACTACGAGCAGTACTTC. Its protein is CASGRPGQGHYEQYF.

This clone has a single count. This chain uses TRBV27 with TRBJ2-7, with 10 bases lining up with TRBD1. Germline CDR1 reads MNHEY; CDR2 reads SMNVEV (reference sequence). Trimming cost V 6 bases and J 2 bases; bases outside gene matches: 4. The length of the CDR3 is 14 residues. CDR3 loop: CASRAGQGAYEQYF. Here the CDR3 DNA reads TGTGCCAGCAGGGCTGGACAGGGGGCCTACGAGCAGTACTTC.

The rearrangement joins TRBV9 to TRBJ1-4; TRBD1 matches at 7 bases. The V gene end was trimmed by 4 bases and the J gene end by 4 bases; junction bases not matched to a gene: 7. Germline CDR1 reads SGDLS; CDR2 reads YYNGEE. This CDR3 is 15 amino acids long. For the CDR3, the DNA is TGTGCCAGCAGCCCCACAGGGGAAAGTAATGAAAAACTGTTTTTT. It specifies CASSPTGESNEKLFF.

The chain links TRBV21-1 to TRBJ1-1; the table's D call TRBD1 went unverified against the DNA. TRBV21-1 is a pseudogene. The CDR3 contains 16 residues. CDR3 loop: CASSKSRVPDVTEAFF. As DNA, the CDR3 is TGTGCCAGCAGCAAATCCAGGGTGCCCGACGTCACTGAAGCTTTCTTT.

The chain couples TRBV9 to TRBJ1-6; 9 bases line up with TRBD1. CDR3 length equals 19 residues. Germline CDR1 reads SGDLS; CDR2 reads YYNGEE. Losses at the gene ends were 3 bases for V and 0 bases for J; bases not matched to a gene: 10. CDR3 in amino acids: CASSGLETGGSSYNSPLHF. CDR3 coding DNA: TGTGCCAGCAGCGGCCTCGAGACAGGGGGGAGCTCCTATAATTCACCCCTCCACTTT.

In DNA, the CDR3 is TGTGCCAGCAGCGAGGGACTAGCGGATATCTACGAGCAGTACTTC. It encodes CASSEGLADIYEQYF. The genes are TRBV9 and TRBJ2-7; 11 bases are a match to TRBD2. The V gene's germline CDR1 is SGDLS and CDR2 YYNGEE. The CDR3 contains 15 residues. Germline trimming cut 3 bases from V and 3 bases from J; bases unmatched to any gene: 5.

The chain couples TRBV6-6 to TRBJ2-1, with a tentative D call TRBD2 (6 bases). There are 14 residues in the CDR3. V lost 6 bases to trimming and J lost 7 bases, with 16 bases between them. The germline gives CDR1 MNHNY, CDR2 SVGAGI (reference sequence). The CDR3, as DNA: TGTGCCAGCAGCCCCCCCGGGGGTACTAATGAGCAGTTCTTC. As protein: CASSPPGGTNEQFF.

The genes are TRBV3-1 (or the pseudogene TRBV3-2) and TRBJ1-2; D possibly corresponds to TRBD1 (5 bases). Per the germline V gene, CDR1 is LGHDT and CDR2 is YNNKEL (reference sequence). V gave up 0 bases and J gave up 7 bases, with 15 bases separating them. The CDR3 covers 15 residues. The CDR3, as DNA: TGTGCCAGCAGCCAAGACACCTCCGGGGGTCGTGGCTACACCTTC. This sequence encodes CASSQDTSGGRGYTF.

V usage is TRBV25-1 and J usage is TRBJ2-7, with 9 bases aligning to TRBD1. V lost 4 bases to trimming and J lost 1 base; unmatched junction nucleotides: 8. Germline V gene lookup returns CDR1 MGHDK and CDR2 SYGVNS. This CDR3 is 16 amino acids long. The CDR3 reads CASSVLDRGSSYEQYF. CDR3 DNA sequence: TGTGCCAGCAGTGTATTGGACAGGGGATCTTCCTACGAGCAGTACTTC.

The chain is built from TRBV28 and TRBJ1-6, with D hard to call. Germline assignment: CDR1 MDHEN and CDR2 SYDVKM. The CDR3 is 12 amino acids. Deletions cut 6 bases from V and 8 bases from J, with 8 bases between. CDR3 nucleotides: TGTGCCAGCAGGGCCAGTTATTCACCCCTCCACTTT. It translates to CASRASYSPLHF. The full variable domain, its missing parts supplied by reference TRBV28 and TRBJ1-6, is DVKVTQSSRYLVKRTGEKVFLECVQDMDHENMFWYRQDPGLGLRLIYFSYDVKMKEKGDIPEGYSVSREKKERFSLILESASTNQTSMYLCASRASYSPLHFGNGTRLTVT.

This sequence joins TRBV5-1 and TRBJ2-6; possibly TRBD2 for D (6 bases). Germline assignment: CDR1 SGHRS and CDR2 YFSETQ. The V and J ends lost 0 bases and 2 bases respectively, with 12 bases between them. The CDR3 runs 17 residues. CDR3 in amino acids: CASSLATWGAGANVLTF. The DNA of the CDR3 is TGCGCCAGCAGCTTGGCCACGTGGGGGGCTGGGGCCAACGTCCTGACTTTC.

The V and J genes are TRBV7-9 and TRBJ2-3, with TRBD1 identical over 7 bases. The CDR3 contains 15 residues. CDR1 SEHNR and CDR2 FQNEAQ come from the germline V gene (reference sequence). V lost 5 bases to trimming and J lost 2 bases; unmatched junction nucleotides: 7. The CDR3 DNA sequence: TGTGCCAGCAGCCCCGGGGACAGAGACACAGATACGCAGTATTTT. This codes for CASSPGDRDTDTQYF.

The V call is TRBV11-3, the J call TRBJ2-1; 7 bases map to TRBD2. The CDR3 is 14 residues long. The J segment lost 5 bases and the V segment lost 5 bases, leaving 6 bases of the junction unmatched. Germline CDR1 SGHNT, CDR2 YENEEA. The CDR3 protein is CASSPWGGDNEQFF. CDR3 coding DNA: TGTGCCAGCAGCCCCTGGGGAGGGGACAATGAGCAGTTCTTC.

This chain joins TRBV11-1 and TRBJ2-3; D unresolved. Germline V gives CDR1 SGHAT, CDR2 FQDESV (reference sequence). This CDR3 has 13 amino acids. V dropped 3 bases and J dropped 2 bases, with 6 bases sitting between them. DNA for the CDR3: TGTGCCAGCAGCTTTCCTCCCACAGATACGCAGTATTTT. This sequence encodes CASSFPPTDTQYF.